The 14 T cell receptor beta chains listed next were all sequenced from one sample in a study of T cell repertoires in cytomegalovirus infection. These receptors' antigens are unknown. MiXCR, run by TCRdb on the reads, gives a single entry per CDR3 protein. The sample shows tens of thousands of distinct CDR3 sequences, around half of them seen only once. This specimen was CD8+ T cells from cultured PBMCs, taken from culture after CMV antigen stimulation. The receptors come from a human donor in good health (CMV status not recorded). Some clones in this sample may be carry-over from other donors' samples.

The J gene is TRBJ2-7, the V gene TRBV20-1; D perhaps matches TRBD2 (6 bases). CDR1 is DFQATT and CDR2 is SNEGSKA in the germline V gene (reference sequence). Trimming took off 3 bases at V and 2 bases at J, with 11 bases between the two ends. The CDR3 totals 13 residues. CDR3 DNA sequence: TGCAGTGCTAGCGGGGGACCTCCCTACGAGCAGTACTTC. It translates to CSASGGPPYEQYF.

This clonotype was picked up a small number of times. The rearrangement uses TRBV7-6 and TRBJ1-1, with D maybe TRBD1 (6 bases). Germline V gene sequence: CDR1 SGHVS, CDR2 FNYEAQ. V gave up 3 bases and J gave up 4 bases, with 9 bases separating them. This CDR3 region has 13 residues. CDR3 sequence (DNA): TGTGCCAGCAGCTTGGGACAACTCACTGAAGCTTTCTTT. It is translated as CASSLGQLTEAFF.

A word on this clonotype: A read error may produce the germline difference seen at one junction end. The J gene is TRBJ2-7, the V gene TRBV27; D gene unclear. The CDR3 spans 15 residues. The V gene's germline CDR1 is MNHEY and CDR2 SMNVEV (reference sequence). CDR3 in DNA: TGTGCCAGCAGTCTATCCGCTACTCCTCTCTACGAGCAGTACTTC. Translating gives CASSLSATPLYEQYF.

The rearrangement uses TRBV4-1 and TRBJ2-7; 7 bases line up with TRBD1. Germline V gene sequence: CDR1 MGHRA, CDR2 YSYEKL. The CDR3 contains 13 residues. Germline trimming cut 2 bases from V and 4 bases from J; bases unmatched to any gene: 2. This chain's CDR3 is CASSQIQGYEQYF. The CDR3 DNA sequence: TGCGCCAGCAGCCAAATACAGGGGTACGAGCAGTACTTC.

This clonotype has just a few counts. V gene TRBV2 combines with J gene TRBJ1-2, with D uncertain. V was shortened by 6 bases and J by 1 base, with 15 bases between the two germline ends. The CDR3 is made up of 15 amino acids. The germline V gene has CDR1 SNHLY and CDR2 FYNNEI. The CDR3 reads CASSGPAKINYGYTF. The CDR3 bases are TGTGCCAGCAGCGGACCGGCAAAGATTAACTATGGCTACACCTTC.

The chain recombines TRBV6-2 or TRBV6-3 with TRBJ2-3; 11 bases are a match to TRBD2. The J segment lost 3 bases and the V segment lost 5 bases, leaving 10 bases of the junction unmatched. The CDR3 contains 17 residues. The germline V gene has CDR1 MNHEY and CDR2 SVGEGT. CDR3 loop: CASSGLSRTSGTDTQYF. For the CDR3, the DNA is TGTGCCAGCAGTGGTCTATCGAGGACTAGCGGGACAGATACGCAGTATTTT.

The J gene is TRBJ1-1, the V gene TRBV7-2; maybe TRBD1 (5 bases). The CDR3 length is 16 residues. The V end lost 0 bases, the J end lost 3 bases, and 14 bases lay between the germline ends. CDR1 SGHTA and CDR2 FQGNSA come from the germline V gene. This chain's CDR3 is CASSLAGRERDTEAFF. The CDR3 nucleotides are TGTGCCAGCAGCTTAGCTGGCAGGGAGAGAGACACTGAAGCTTTCTTT.

The V gene is TRBV9, the J gene TRBJ1-2; TRBD1 might be the D (5 bases). Trimming took off 3 bases at V and 2 bases at J, with 17 bases between the two ends. The germline gives CDR1 SGDLS, CDR2 YYNGEE. This CDR3 is built from 16 residues. The CDR3: CASSARPAGDNYGYTF. The CDR3 coding sequence is TGTGCCAGCAGCGCCCGGCCTGCGGGGGACAACTATGGCTACACCTTC.

The gene calls are TRBV19 and TRBJ2-2; TRBD1 matches at 7 bases. Trimming took 3 bases from V and 4 from J; bases not matched to a gene: 8. Germline V CDR1 and CDR2: LNHDA, SQIVND (reference sequence). CDR3 length: 16 amino acids. CDR3 in amino acids: CASSILRGPGTGELFF. Written as DNA, the CDR3 is TGTGCCAGTAGTATTTTGAGGGGGCCCGGCACCGGGGAGCTGTTTTTT.

This chain joins TRBV7-9 and TRBJ1-1, with D unclear. V was cut by 7 bases and J by 1 base, with 4 bases left in between. Germline V lookup: CDR1 SEHNR, CDR2 FQNEAQ (reference sequence). The CDR3 is 11 residues long. The CDR3 DNA reads as TGTGCCAGCAAACGGAACACTGAAGCTTTCTTT. Translating it yields CASKRNTEAFF. The full variable domain, with the rest looked up from reference TRBV7-9 and TRBJ1-1, is DTGVSQNPRHKITKRGQNVTFRCDPISEHNRLYWYRQTLGQGPEFLTYFQNEAQLEKSRLLSDRFSAERPKGSFSTLEIQRTEQGDSAMYLCASKRNTEAFFGQGTRLTVV.

A few counts support this clonotype. The chain employs TRBV7-4 and TRBJ2-6; a possible D gene is TRBD1 (6 bases). This CDR3 comprises 19 residues. V shed 1 base and J shed 0 bases, with 16 bases lying between them. Germline V gene lookup returns CDR1 SGHVT and CDR2 SQSDAQ. CDR3 sequence: CASSLVYRDEHSGANVLTF. CDR3 DNA sequence: TGTGCCAGCAGCTTAGTATACAGGGATGAACACTCTGGGGCCAACGTCCTGACTTTC.

The chain carries TRBV7-9 and TRBJ2-7, with a tentative D call TRBD1 (6 bases). The germline V gene has CDR1 SEHNR and CDR2 FQNEAQ (reference sequence). The CDR3 has 14 residues. V was clipped by 5 bases and J by 3 bases, with 14 bases between them. For the CDR3, the DNA is TGTGCCAGCAGCCTCCCGAACAGGGACTACGAGCAGTACTTC. It translates to CASSLPNRDYEQYF. The full variable domain, completed using reference TRBV7-9 and TRBJ2-7, is DTGVSQNPRHKITKRGQNVTFRCDPISEHNRLYWYRQTLGQGPEFLTYFQNEAQLEKSRLLSDRFSAERPKGSFSTLEIQRTEQGDSAMYLCASSLPNRDYEQYFGPGTRLTVT.

This clonotype was counted only a few times. The CDR3 sequence is CASLEGSSSYNEQFF. Here the CDR3 DNA reads TGTGCCTCCCTTGAGGGCTCCTCCTCCTACAATGAGCAGTTCTTC. The V and J genes are TRBV5-5 and TRBJ2-1, with a tentative D call TRBD2 (5 bases). The germline V and J ends were trimmed by 10 bases and 0 bases, with 17 bases remaining between them. CDR1 SGHKS and CDR2 YYEKEE come from the germline V gene (reference sequence). The CDR3 is made up of 15 amino acids.

The CDR3 bases are TGTGCCAGCAGCTTCCAGGCCTTCGGGGGGGTAAACACCGGGGAGCTGTTTTTT. The encoded protein is CASSFQAFGGVNTGELFF. The chain links TRBV11-2 to TRBJ2-2; 8 nucleotides agree with TRBD2. CDR1 and CDR2 from the germline V gene are SGHAT and FQNNGV. Losses at the gene ends were 3 bases for V and 2 bases for J; bases not matched to a gene: 11. The CDR3 spans 18 residues.